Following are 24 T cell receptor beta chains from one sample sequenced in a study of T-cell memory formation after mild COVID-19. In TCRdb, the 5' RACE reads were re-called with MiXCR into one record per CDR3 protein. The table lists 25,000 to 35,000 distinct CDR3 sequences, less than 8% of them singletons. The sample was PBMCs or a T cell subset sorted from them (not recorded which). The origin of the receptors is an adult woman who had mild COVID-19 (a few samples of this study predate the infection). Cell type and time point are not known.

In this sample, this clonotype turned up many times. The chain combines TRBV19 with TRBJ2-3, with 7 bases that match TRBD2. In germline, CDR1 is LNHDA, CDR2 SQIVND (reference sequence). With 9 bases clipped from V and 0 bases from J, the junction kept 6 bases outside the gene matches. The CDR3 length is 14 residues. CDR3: CASRSGASTDTQYF. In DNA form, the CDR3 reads TGTGCCAGCAGAAGCGGGGCGAGCACAGATACGCAGTATTTT.

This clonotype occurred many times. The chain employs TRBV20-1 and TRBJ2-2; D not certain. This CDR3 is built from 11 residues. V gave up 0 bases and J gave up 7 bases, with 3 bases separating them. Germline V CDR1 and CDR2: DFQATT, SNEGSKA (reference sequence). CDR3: CSAREGGELFF. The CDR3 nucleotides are TGCAGTGCTAGAGAGGGCGGGGAGCTGTTTTTT.

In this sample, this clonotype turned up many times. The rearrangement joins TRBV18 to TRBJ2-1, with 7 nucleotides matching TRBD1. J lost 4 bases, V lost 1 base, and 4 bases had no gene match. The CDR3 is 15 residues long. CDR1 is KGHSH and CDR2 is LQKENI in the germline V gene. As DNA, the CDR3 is TGTGCCAGCTCACCACAGGGGGCGGGTTACAATGAGCAGTTCTTC. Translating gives CASSPQGAGYNEQFF. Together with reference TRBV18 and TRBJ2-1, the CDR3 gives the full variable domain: NAGVMQNPRHLVRRRGQEARLRCSPMKGHSHVYWYRQLPEEGLKFMVYLQKENIIDESGMPKERFSAEFPKEGPSILRIQQVVRGDSAAYFCASSPQGAGYNEQFFGPGTRLTVL.

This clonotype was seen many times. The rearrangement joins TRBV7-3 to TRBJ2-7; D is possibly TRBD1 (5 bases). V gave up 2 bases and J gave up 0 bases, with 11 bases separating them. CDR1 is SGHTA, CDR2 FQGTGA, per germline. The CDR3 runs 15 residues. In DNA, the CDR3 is TGTGCCAGCAGCTTATTTCAGGGAAGCTCCTACGAGCAGTACTTC. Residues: CASSLFQGSSYEQYF.

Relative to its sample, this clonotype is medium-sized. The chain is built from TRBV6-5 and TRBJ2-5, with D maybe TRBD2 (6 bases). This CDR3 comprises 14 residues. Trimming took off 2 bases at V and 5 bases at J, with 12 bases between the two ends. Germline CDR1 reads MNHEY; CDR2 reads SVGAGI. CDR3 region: CASSYAGRGETQYF. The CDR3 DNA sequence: TGTGCCAGCAGTTACGCGGGGAGAGGGGAGACCCAGTACTTC.

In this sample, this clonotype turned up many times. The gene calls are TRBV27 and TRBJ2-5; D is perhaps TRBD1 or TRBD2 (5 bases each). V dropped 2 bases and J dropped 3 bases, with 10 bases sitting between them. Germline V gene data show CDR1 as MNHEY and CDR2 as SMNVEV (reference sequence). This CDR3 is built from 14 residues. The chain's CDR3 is CASSLQGAEETQYF. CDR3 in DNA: TGTGCCAGCAGTTTACAGGGAGCCGAAGAGACCCAGTACTTC.

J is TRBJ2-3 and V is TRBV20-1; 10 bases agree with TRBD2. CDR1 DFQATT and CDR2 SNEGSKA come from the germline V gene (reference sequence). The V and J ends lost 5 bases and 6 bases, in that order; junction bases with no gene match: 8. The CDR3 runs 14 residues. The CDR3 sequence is CSALLAGRSDTQYF. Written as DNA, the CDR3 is TGCAGTGCTCTACTAGCGGGGAGATCGGATACGCAGTATTTT.

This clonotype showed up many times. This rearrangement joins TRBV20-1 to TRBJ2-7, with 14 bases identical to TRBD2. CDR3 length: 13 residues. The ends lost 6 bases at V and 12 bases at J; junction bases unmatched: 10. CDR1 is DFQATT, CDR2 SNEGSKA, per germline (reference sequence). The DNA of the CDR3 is TGCAGTGCGCCCGGGACTAGCGGGGGCCCTACGTACTTC. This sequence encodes CSAPGTSGGPTYF.

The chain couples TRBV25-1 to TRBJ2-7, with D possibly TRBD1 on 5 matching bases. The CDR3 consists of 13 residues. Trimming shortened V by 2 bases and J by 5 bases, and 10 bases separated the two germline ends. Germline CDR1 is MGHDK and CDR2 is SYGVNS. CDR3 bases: TGTGCCAGCAGTGAACAGGGCTACAACGAGCAGTACTTC. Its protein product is CASSEQGYNEQYF.

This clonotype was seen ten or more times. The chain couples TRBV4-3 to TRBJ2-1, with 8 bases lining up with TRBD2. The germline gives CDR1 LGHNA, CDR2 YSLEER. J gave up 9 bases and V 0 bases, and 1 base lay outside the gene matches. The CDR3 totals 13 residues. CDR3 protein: CASSQESGGEQFF. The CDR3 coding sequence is TGCGCCAGCAGCCAAGAGAGCGGGGGTGAGCAGTTCTTC.

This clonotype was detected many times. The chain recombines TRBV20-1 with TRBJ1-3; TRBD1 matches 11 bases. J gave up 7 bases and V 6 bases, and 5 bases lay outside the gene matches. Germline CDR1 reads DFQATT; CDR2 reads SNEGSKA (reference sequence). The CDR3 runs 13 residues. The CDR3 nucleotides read TGCAGTGCGCTGGGACAGGGGGTCAACACCATATATTTT. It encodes CSALGQGVNTIYF.

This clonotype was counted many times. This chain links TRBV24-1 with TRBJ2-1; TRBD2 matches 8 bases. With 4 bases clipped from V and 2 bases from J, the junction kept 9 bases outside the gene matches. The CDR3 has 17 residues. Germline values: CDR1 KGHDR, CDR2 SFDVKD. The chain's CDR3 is CATSDSFGRETYNEQFF. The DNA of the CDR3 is TGTGCCACCAGTGACTCCTTCGGGAGGGAAACCTACAATGAGCAGTTCTTC.

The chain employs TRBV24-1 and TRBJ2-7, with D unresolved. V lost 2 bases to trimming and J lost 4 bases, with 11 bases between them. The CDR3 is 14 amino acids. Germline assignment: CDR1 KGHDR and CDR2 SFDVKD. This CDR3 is CATSDSRFRYEQYF. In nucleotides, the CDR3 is TGTGCCACCAGTGATTCCCGGTTCCGTTACGAGCAGTACTTC.

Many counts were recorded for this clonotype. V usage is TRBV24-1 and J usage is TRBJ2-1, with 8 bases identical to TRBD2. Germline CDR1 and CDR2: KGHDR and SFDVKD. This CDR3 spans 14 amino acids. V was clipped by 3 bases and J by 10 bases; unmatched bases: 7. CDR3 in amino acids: CATSDTGRAKEQFF. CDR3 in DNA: TGTGCCACCAGTGATACCGGGAGGGCCAAGGAGCAGTTCTTC.

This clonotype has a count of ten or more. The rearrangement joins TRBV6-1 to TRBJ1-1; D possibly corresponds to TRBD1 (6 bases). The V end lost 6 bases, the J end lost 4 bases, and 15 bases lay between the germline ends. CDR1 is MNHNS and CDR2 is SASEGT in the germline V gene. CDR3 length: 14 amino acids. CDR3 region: CASRRTGSATEAFF. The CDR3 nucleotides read TGTGCCAGCAGGAGAACAGGGAGTGCCACTGAAGCTTTCTTT.

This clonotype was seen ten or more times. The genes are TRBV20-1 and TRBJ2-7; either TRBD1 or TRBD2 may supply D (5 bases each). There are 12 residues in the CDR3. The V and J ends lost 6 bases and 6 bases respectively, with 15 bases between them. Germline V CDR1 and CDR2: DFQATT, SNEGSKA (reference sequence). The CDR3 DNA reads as TGCAGTGCGGACGTGAGGGGCATCGAGCAGTACTTC. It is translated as CSADVRGIEQYF.

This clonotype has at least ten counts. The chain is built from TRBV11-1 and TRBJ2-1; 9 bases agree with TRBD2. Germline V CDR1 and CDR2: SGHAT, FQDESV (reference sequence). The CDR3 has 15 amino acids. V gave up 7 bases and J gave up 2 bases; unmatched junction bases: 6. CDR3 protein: CASKRVAGAYNEQFF. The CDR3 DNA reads TGTGCCAGCAAGAGGGTAGCGGGGGCCTACAATGAGCAGTTCTTC.

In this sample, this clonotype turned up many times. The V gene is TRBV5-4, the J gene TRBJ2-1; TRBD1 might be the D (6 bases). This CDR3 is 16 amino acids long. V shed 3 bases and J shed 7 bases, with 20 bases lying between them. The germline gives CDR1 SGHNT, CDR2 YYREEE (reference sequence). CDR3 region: CASSSNHRVLGNEQFF. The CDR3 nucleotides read TGTGCCAGCAGCTCCAACCACAGGGTCCTGGGGAATGAGCAGTTCTTC.

DNA of the CDR3: TGTGCCAGCAGTTATTCCGGACAGGGGCCCCACGAGCAGTACTTC. The encoded protein is CASSYSGQGPHEQYF. The genes are TRBV6-2 or TRBV6-3 and TRBJ2-7, with TRBD1 matching over 9 bases. This CDR3 has 15 amino acids. Germline assignment: CDR1 MNHEY and CDR2 SVGEGT. The ends lost 3 bases at V and 5 bases at J; junction bases unmatched: 8.

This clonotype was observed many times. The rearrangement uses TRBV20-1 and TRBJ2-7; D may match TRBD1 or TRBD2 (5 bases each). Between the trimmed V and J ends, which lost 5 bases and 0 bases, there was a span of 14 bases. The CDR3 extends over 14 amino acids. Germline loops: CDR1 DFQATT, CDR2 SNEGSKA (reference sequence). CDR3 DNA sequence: TGCAGTGCTGAAGGGACCTCCAACTCCTACGAGCAGTACTTC. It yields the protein CSAEGTSNSYEQYF.

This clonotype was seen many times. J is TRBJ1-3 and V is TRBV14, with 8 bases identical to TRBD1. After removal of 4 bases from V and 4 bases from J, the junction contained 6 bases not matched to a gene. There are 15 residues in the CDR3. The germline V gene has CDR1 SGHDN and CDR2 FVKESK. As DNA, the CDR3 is TGTGCCAGCAGCCCTATTGGGACAGGAGGAAACACCATATATTTT. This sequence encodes CASSPIGTGGNTIYF.

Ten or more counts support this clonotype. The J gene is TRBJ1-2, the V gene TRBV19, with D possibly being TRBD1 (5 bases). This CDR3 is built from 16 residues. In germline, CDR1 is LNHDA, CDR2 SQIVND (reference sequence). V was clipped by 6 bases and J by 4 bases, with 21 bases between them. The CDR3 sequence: CASSESEWGGPYGYTF. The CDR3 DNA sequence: TGTGCCAGTAGCGAGAGCGAGTGGGGCGGACCCTATGGCTACACCTTC.

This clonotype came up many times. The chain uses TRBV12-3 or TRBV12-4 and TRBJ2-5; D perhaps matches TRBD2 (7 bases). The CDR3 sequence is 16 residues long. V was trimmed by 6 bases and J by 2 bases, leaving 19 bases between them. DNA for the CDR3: TGTGCCAGCAGGCCCTCGGGCGGGGGCTCTCAAGAGACCCAGTACTTC. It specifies CASRPSGGGSQETQYF.

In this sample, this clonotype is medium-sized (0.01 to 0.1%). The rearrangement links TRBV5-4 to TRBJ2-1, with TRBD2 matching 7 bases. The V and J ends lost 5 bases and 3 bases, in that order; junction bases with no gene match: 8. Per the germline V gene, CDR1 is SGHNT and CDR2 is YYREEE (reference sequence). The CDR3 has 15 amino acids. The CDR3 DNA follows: TGTGCCAGCAGGCCTGGACTAGAGGTCTACAATGAGCAGTTCTTC. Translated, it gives CASRPGLEVYNEQFF.